Given below is one TCR beta chain in context. The antigen is not known. The data were obtained in a study of cytomegalovirus exposure and HLA in healthy donors. Findings and caveats of the study: In a later analysis, compared with equally common non-associated chains, HLA-associated beta chains were more expanded. The sole available immune exposure information was CMV serostatus. A prior analysis recorded that most TCR beta V segments were productive about 87% or about 30% of the time. Over 150 TCR beta chains were listed as cytomegalovirus-associated.

Germline values: CDR1 SNHLY, CDR2 FYNNEI. The CDR3 extends over 15 amino acids. Deletions cut 7 bases from V and 2 bases from J, with 15 bases between. PCR amplification relied on 60 Vbeta primers (plus 13 Jbeta primers). The assay was immunoSEQ multiplex PCR, and TCRdb's table has in-frame clones only and misses some. Of 150,000 to 200,000 clones listed, 81% are singletons. The sequenced material came from PBMCs. The chain has TRBV2 and TRBJ1-5; D might be TRBD1 (6 bases). This sequence originates from a young woman in good health and CMV-seropositive. The DNA for the CDR3 is TGTGCCAGCAACCTACAGGGATGGGGCAATCAGCCCCAGCATTTT. It is translated as CASNLQGWGNQPQHF.